These T cell receptor beta chains were read from a single sample in a study of beta chain features in type 1 diabetes. Data came from immunoSEQ multiplex PCR; TCRdb stores just in-frame clones and leaves some out. This table holds over 500,000 clones, 15% found once. Sequencing was performed on naive CD4+ T cells from blood. All receptors come from a young man in good health. CDR3s leave out the opening cysteine and the closing phenylalanine or tryptophan. Each record gives: J gene, V gene, clone size, CDR3 protein. A clone size is listed for some rows: how often the clone was seen (once, few, many), or a class if it is expanded.

TRBJ2-5,TRBV7-7,.,ASSLEAGIGETQY
TRBJ2-3,TRBV5-6,.,ASSLRDRGDTQY
TRBJ1-6,TRBV19,.,ASSPLQGNNNSPLH
TRBJ2-7,TRBV5-1,few,ASSLVVDIGSYEQY
TRBJ2-2,TRBV4-1,.,ASSSGQGYTGELF
TRBJ1-1,TRBV15,few,ATSSQGIVTEAF
TRBJ1-1,TRBV6-1,.,AARSTGEAF
TRBJ2-3,TRBV7-2,few,ASSLRLAGGSDTQY
TRBJ1-1,TRBV6-5,.,ASSTPGNTEAF
TRBJ2-3,TRBV7-3,.,ASRASGLFTDTQY
TRBJ2-4,TRBV6-5,.,ASSATTGSKNIQY
TRBJ2-3,TRBV4-1,.,ASSQVNRGRGTDTQY
TRBJ2-3,TRBV11-2,.,ASSPTTYPTDTQY
TRBJ1-2,TRBV4-3,few,ASSQATGQGTTGYT
TRBJ1-1,TRBV11-1,few,ASSRGYRDTEAF
TRBJ2-5,TRBV28,few,ASRRGGRGETQY
TRBJ2-3,TRBV5-5,few,ASSRQAGPTDTQY
TRBJ1-1,TRBV21-1,.,ASSKEISRKNTEAF
TRBJ2-1,TRBV7-2,few,ASSLAGYQQF
TRBJ2-3,TRBV28,.,ASSNEHRKPEEDTQY
TRBJ2-6,TRBV18,.,ASSGQAVSGANVLT
TRBJ1-6,TRBV7-2,.,ASSSQAATNSPLH
TRBJ2-3,TRBV7-2,.,ASSLGLPADTQY
TRBJ2-5,TRBV18,.,ASSPGQGETQY
TRBJ2-2,TRBV5-1,.,ASSQTRNTGELF
TRBJ2-7,TRBV27,.,ASSPKGRVISYEQY
TRBJ2-1,TRBV18,few,ASSPRQGWQF
TRBJ2-3,TRBV4-2,few,ASSQAGTSTDTQY
TRBJ2-7,TRBV28,few,ASSVGRSYEQY
TRBJ2-5,TRBV28,few,ASSQEETQY
TRBJ2-7,TRBV7-2,few,ASSLAAGVPYEQY
TRBJ2-1,TRBV5-1,.,ASSTVGTSSEQF
.,TRBV7-9,.,ASSSTGYEQY
TRBJ2-1,TRBV7-2,few,ASSLGISGGIEQF
TRBJ2-1,TRBV4-3,.,ASSQDWAGLASNEQF
TRBJ2-1,TRBV6-5,.,ASRLAGGTSEQF
TRBJ1-2,TRBV11-2,.,ASSSHRDRVDGYT
TRBJ2-5,TRBV30,few,AWSIGGPQETQY